This T cell receptor (beta chain) derives from a study of blood T cell repertoires in COVID-19. On the study more broadly: Whether acute or convalescent, the COVID-19 samples came from the United States, Italy and Spain. Sources were T cells, B-cell-depleted T cells, or PBMCs; the material itself was cDNA or gDNA.

This CDR3 comprises 13 residues. Germline V gives CDR1 WNHNN, CDR2 SYGVQD (reference sequence). V shed 6 bases, J shed 4 bases, and the junction held 3 bases outside the gene matches. As handled by the study authors: Researchers report that nucleated cell counts were estimated from reference gene primer amplification. Clones were sequenced by immunoSEQ multiplex PCR, and TCRdb holds only the in-frame ones, with some missing. That table is the source of V, J and clone size, and D and trimming were worked out from the DNA. This table holds 40,000 or so clones, over 80% found once. Source material: peripheral blood. This chain joins TRBV10-1 and TRBJ1-2; 9 bases agree with TRBD1. The source is a woman aged 30 to 39 in a cohort sampled during active COVID-19. CDR3 protein: CASSTTGGYGYTF. The CDR3 DNA reads TGCGCCAGCAGCACGACAGGGGGCTATGGCTACACCTTC.